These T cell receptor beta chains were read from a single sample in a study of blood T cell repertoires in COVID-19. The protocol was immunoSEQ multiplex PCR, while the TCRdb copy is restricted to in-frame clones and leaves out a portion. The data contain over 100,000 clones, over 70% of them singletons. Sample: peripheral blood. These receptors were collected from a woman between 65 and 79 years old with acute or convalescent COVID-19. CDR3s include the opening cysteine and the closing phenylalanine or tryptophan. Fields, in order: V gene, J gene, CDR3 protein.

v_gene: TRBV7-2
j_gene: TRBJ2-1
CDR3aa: CASSLTEFPGNEQFF

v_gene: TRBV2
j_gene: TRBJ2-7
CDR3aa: CASRYTEAGGYEQYF

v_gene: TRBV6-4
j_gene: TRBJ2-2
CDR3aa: CASSVDRGTGELFF

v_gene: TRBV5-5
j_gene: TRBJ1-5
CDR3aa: CASSLGWAGTGLGAQHF

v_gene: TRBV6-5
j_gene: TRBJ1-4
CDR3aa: CASSRGTGVQEKLFF

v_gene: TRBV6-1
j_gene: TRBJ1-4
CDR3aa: CASSEYRAQSNEKLFF

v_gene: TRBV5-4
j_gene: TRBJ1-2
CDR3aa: CASSRDTNYGYTF

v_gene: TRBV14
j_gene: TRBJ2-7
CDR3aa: CASSPAGVSSYEQYF

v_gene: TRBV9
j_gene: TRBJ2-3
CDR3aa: CASSGSGRSTDTQYF

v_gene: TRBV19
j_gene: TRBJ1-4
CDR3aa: CASSIVSTGTEKLFF

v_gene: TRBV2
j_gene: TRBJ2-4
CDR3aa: CASSPNPALEDIQYF

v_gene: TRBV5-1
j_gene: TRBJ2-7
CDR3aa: CASKSVDEQYF

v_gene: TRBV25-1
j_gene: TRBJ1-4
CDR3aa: CASSERGMAEKLFF

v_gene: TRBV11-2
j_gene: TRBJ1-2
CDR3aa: CASSRLSLRGGYTF

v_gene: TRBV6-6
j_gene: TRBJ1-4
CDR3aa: CATRGGRGDEKLFF

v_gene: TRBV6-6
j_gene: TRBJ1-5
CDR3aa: CASSPTLAQPQHF

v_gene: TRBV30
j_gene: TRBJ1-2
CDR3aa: CAWSATLANYGYTF

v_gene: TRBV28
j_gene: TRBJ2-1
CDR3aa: CASSPLRAGYDNEQFF

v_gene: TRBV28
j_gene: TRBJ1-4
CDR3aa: CASSFPGTRGEKLFF

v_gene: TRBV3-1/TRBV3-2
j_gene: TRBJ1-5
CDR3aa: CASSQAFNQPQHF

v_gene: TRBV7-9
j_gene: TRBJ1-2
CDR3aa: CASSLEAGDPRGYTF

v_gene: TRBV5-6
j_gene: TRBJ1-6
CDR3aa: CASSSQGSYNSPLHF